These 10 T cell receptor beta chains were all obtained from the same sample, sequenced in a study of T cell responses to AZD1222 COVID-19 vaccine. The protocol was immunoSEQ multiplex PCR, while the TCRdb copy is restricted to in-frame clones and leaves out a portion. The sample includes 150,000 to 200,000 clones, 85% to 95% seen only once; the top ten take 8.5% to 12%. The sequencing used peripheral blood, collected on day 0 of AZD1222 vaccination. The receptors originated from an adult in good health.

The chain employs TRBV15 and TRBJ1-1; D is undetermined. From germline, CDR1 is LNHNV and CDR2 YYDKDF (reference sequence). V was pared by 0 bases and J by 5 bases, with 7 bases between. The CDR3 has 13 amino acids. CDR3 DNA: TGTGCCACCAGCAGAGATCCGCAGACTGAAGCTTTCTTT. Residues: CATSRDPQTEAFF.

The J gene is TRBJ2-1, the V gene TRBV19, with TRBD2 matching 7 bases. Germline-derived CDR1 and CDR2 are LNHDA and SQIVND (reference sequence). There are 16 residues in the CDR3. The J segment lost 0 bases and the V segment lost 3 bases, leaving 5 bases of the junction unmatched. The CDR3 loop reads CASSMSGVRSYNEQFF. The CDR3 coding sequence is TGTGCCAGTAGTATGAGCGGGGTTCGCTCCTACAATGAGCAGTTCTTC.

This clone showed up just once. This sequence joins TRBV27 and TRBJ2-7; D may be TRBD2 (6 bases). This CDR3 is 15 amino acids long. V lost 2 bases, J lost 4 bases, and 15 bases lay in between. The germline V gene has CDR1 MNHEY and CDR2 SMNVEV (reference sequence). The CDR3 protein is CASSLGGARIYEQYF. In DNA form, the CDR3 reads TGTGCCAGCAGTTTAGGAGGGGCGCGAATTTACGAGCAGTACTTC.

J is TRBJ1-6 and V is TRBV5-6, with D maybe TRBD1 (6 bases). The length of the CDR3 is 17 residues. Germline CDR1 and CDR2: SGHDT and YYEEEE. Trimming cost V 0 bases and J 7 bases, with 17 bases left between them. The CDR3 region is CASSLVDSLLGNSPLHF. The CDR3 DNA follows: TGTGCCAGCAGCTTGGTGGACAGCCTCTTAGGGAATTCACCCCTCCACTTT. The full variable domain, completed using reference TRBV5-6 and TRBJ1-6, is DAGVTQSPTHLIKTRGQQVTLRCSPKSGHDTVSWYQQALGQGPQFIFQYYEEEERQRGNFPDRFSGHQFPNYSSELNVNALLLGDSALYLCASSLVDSLLGNSPLHFGNGTRLTVT.

Points on this clone: This sample includes further DNA sequences coding for the same CDR3. The CDR3 coding sequence is TGTGCCACCAGACAGGGGTTGAACACTGAAGCTTTCTTT. Its protein is CATRQGLNTEAFF. The chain combines TRBV10-3 with TRBJ1-1; 8 bases are shared with TRBD1. V was pared by 10 bases and J by 0 bases, with 4 bases of the junction left unmatched. The CDR3 covers 13 residues. Germline CDR1 and CDR2: ENHRY and SYGVKD.

The rearrangement uses TRBV7-2 and TRBJ1-6; TRBD1 matches 10 bases. This CDR3 contains 16 residues. Germline V gene sequence: CDR1 SGHTA, CDR2 FQGNSA. Trimming removed 5 bases from V and 7 bases from J; junction bases left unmatched: 8. CDR3 sequence (DNA): TGTGCCAGCAGCCTCGTTGCGGACAGGGGGAATTCACCCCTCCACTTT. Protein product: CASSLVADRGNSPLHF.

The genes are TRBV3-1 (or the pseudogene TRBV3-2) and TRBJ2-1; D may be TRBD1 or TRBD2 (6 bases each). V gave up 3 bases and J gave up 11 bases, with 23 bases separating them. Germline V gene data show CDR1 as LGHDT and CDR2 as YNNKEL (reference sequence). CDR3 length: 16 residues. CDR3 amino acids: CASSHNPGLSRGKQFF. CDR3 bases: TGTGCCAGCAGCCACAATCCGGGACTGTCTAGGGGGAAGCAGTTCTTC.

The chain is built from TRBV25-1 and TRBJ1-2; unclear D gene. Trimming took off 1 base at V and 8 bases at J, with 11 bases between the two ends. The CDR3 is made up of 13 amino acids. Germline V gene lookup returns CDR1 MGHDK and CDR2 SYGVNS. The CDR3 region has the DNA TGTGCCAGCAGTGAATGGTCAGGCAGCGGCTACACCTTC. The encoded protein is CASSEWSGSGYTF.

V gene TRBV5-5 combines with J gene TRBJ2-2, with D unclear. CDR3 length equals 13 residues. Germline loops: CDR1 SGHKS, CDR2 YYEKEE (reference sequence). Trimming left V 1 base short and J 5 bases short, with 6 bases between. CDR3 sequence: CASSLMSTGELFF. The CDR3 DNA follows: TGTGCCAGCAGCTTGATGTCGACCGGGGAGCTGTTTTTT. The whole variable domain, remainder taken from reference TRBV5-5 and TRBJ2-2, is DAGVTQSPTHLIKTRGQQVTLRCSPISGHKSVSWYQQVLGQGPQFIFQYYEKEERGRGNFPDRFSARQFPNYSSELNVNALLLGDSALYLCASSLMSTGELFFGEGSRLTVL.

The sample holds one count of this clone. J is TRBJ2-1 and V is TRBV24-1; D is unresolved. From germline, CDR1 is KGHDR and CDR2 SFDVKD. The CDR3 is 15 residues long. Between the trimmed V and J ends, which lost 6 bases and 1 base, there was a span of 12 bases. The CDR3 nucleotides are TGTGCCACCAGTCCCCGGGCGCTGTCCTACAATGAGCAGTTCTTC. The encoded protein is CATSPRALSYNEQFF.